One sample yielded the 10 T cell receptor beta chains listed below, sequenced in a study of vaccination and CD4 T cells after COVID-19. At the Johns Hopkins FTIC core, DNA taken from cultured CD4+ T cells was sequenced by way of the Oncomine TCR Beta short-read assay. TCRdb used MiXCR to reprocess the PCR reads, holding one entry per CDR3 protein. Of some 7,200 distinct CDR3 sequences listed, about 40% are singletons. No cognate antigen is known for these TCRs. As for treatment: roughly 10-day PBMC culture with coronavirus spike peptide pools or control peptides (ViraFEST assay). Those CD4+ T cells from the unexposed donor predate the COVID-19 pandemic (2011-2018). Sequencing was carried out using CD4+ T cells from blood, cultured in vitro. The receptors were gathered from a human donor in good health.

The rearrangement uses TRBV28 and TRBJ1-1; tentative D call: TRBD1 (5 bases). CDR3 length: 12 residues. Trimming took off 8 bases at V and 8 bases at J, with 15 bases between the two ends. Germline V CDR1 and CDR2: MDHEN, SYDVKM. The CDR3 bases are TGTGCCAGCGGGGGGGAAAGGGGAGAAGCTTTCTTT. This sequence encodes CASGGERGEAFF.

This clonotype was detected a few times. V is TRBV20-1 and J is TRBJ1-5; 9 bases line up with TRBD1. In germline, CDR1 is DFQATT, CDR2 SNEGSKA (reference sequence). This CDR3 contains 14 residues. V shed 6 bases, J shed 9 bases, and the junction held 12 bases outside the gene matches. DNA of the CDR3: TGCAGTGCCGGCGGACAGGGGCCCGGAATGCCCCAGCATTTT. Translation: CSAGGQGPGMPQHF.

The chain links TRBV5-4 to TRBJ2-7; D gene ambiguous. This CDR3 is built from 11 residues. V lost 3 bases to trimming and J lost 7 bases, with 8 bases between them. CDR1 and CDR2 (germline): SGHNT, YYREEE (reference sequence). CDR3 region: CASSSGPEQYF. The CDR3 DNA reads TGTGCCAGCAGCTCCGGACCTGAGCAGTACTTC. Full variable domain (rest looked up from reference TRBV5-4 and TRBJ2-7): ETGVTQSPTHLIKTRGQQVTLRCSSQSGHNTVSWYQQALGQGPQFIFQYYREEENGRGNFPPRFSGLQFPNYSSELNVNALELDDSALYLCASSSGPEQYFGPGTRLTVT.

The V gene is TRBV2, the J gene TRBJ1-1, with no clear D. Trimming pared 8 bases from V and 0 bases from J, leaving 13 bases between. CDR1 is SNHLY and CDR2 is FYNNEI in the germline V gene. The CDR3 has 14 residues. The CDR3 sequence is CASRARFMNTEAFF. DNA of the CDR3: TGTGCCAGCCGGGCCCGGTTCATGAACACTGAAGCTTTCTTT.

The chain uses TRBV6-2 or TRBV6-3 and TRBJ1-2; tentatively, D is TRBD1 (5 bases). V was pared by 5 bases and J by 4 bases, with 14 bases between. The CDR3 consists of 14 residues. In germline, CDR1 is MNHEY, CDR2 SVGEGT. The CDR3, as DNA: TGTGCCAGCAGTCCCTCTGGGGCCAGCTATGGCTACACCTTC. Residues: CASSPSGASYGYTF.

The chain has TRBV28 and TRBJ1-6, with D maybe TRBD1 (5 bases). Germline lookup yields CDR1 MDHEN and CDR2 SYDVKM. There are 17 residues in the CDR3. The V end was cut by 3 bases, the J end by 0 bases, with 12 bases between. The CDR3: CASSLAGGSSYNSPLHF. CDR3 nucleotides: TGTGCCAGCAGTTTGGCCGGGGGTAGCTCCTATAATTCACCCCTCCACTTT.

The V and J genes are TRBV20-1 and TRBJ2-1, with D unclear. V lost 3 bases and J 6 bases, leaving 9 bases between the germline ends. This CDR3 has 12 amino acids. CDR1 is DFQATT, CDR2 SNEGSKA, per germline (reference sequence). This chain's CDR3 is CSASPTFNEQFF. In DNA form, the CDR3 reads TGCAGTGCTAGTCCGACTTTCAATGAGCAGTTCTTC.

The DNA of the CDR3 is TGTGCCAGCAGTTCCGGGACCCAGAGAGGACCCCAGCATTTT. It is translated as CASSSGTQRGPQHF. The chain recombines TRBV7-2 with TRBJ1-5; perhaps TRBD1 as D (5 bases). V lost 6 bases and J lost 10, with 19 bases in between. CDR1 SGHTA and CDR2 FQGNSA come from the germline V gene. The CDR3 runs to 14 residues.

This clonotype was observed a few times. V usage is TRBV27 and J usage is TRBJ2-3, with 14 bases matching TRBD2. J lost 4 bases, V lost 2 bases, and 5 bases had no gene match. Per the germline V gene, CDR1 is MNHEY and CDR2 is SMNVEV (reference sequence). There are 17 residues in the CDR3. The CDR3 is CASSLKRLAGGPDTQYF. The CDR3 coding sequence is TGTGCCAGCAGTTTAAAGAGACTAGCGGGAGGGCCAGATACGCAGTATTTT.

In this sample, this clonotype turned up a few times. The chain uses TRBV6-1 and TRBJ2-3; 9 bases fit TRBD1. J was trimmed by 3 bases and V by 10 bases; bases with no gene match: 14. In germline, CDR1 is MNHNS, CDR2 SASEGT. The length of the CDR3 is 16 residues. The CDR3 nucleotides are TGTGCCACCTTACCCACAGGGGGCGCTTCTACAGATACGCAGTATTTT. Its protein product is CATLPTGGASTDTQYF.